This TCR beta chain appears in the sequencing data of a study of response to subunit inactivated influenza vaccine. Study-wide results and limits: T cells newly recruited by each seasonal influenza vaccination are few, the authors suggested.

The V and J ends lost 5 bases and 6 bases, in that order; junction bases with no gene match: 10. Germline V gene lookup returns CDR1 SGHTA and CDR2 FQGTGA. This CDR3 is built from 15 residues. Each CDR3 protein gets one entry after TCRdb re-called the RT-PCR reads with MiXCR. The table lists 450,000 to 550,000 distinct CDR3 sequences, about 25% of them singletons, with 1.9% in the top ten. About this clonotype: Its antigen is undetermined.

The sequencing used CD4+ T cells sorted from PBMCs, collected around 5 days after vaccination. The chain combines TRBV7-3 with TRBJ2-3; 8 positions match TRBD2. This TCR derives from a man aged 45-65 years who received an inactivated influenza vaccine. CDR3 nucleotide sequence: TGTGCCAGCAGCGTATCCGGGACTAGTACTGATACGCAGTATTTT. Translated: CASSVSGTSTDTQYF.